This record covers a single T cell receptor beta chain. Produced via immunoSEQ multiplex PCR; TCRdb's table is partial and in-frame only. In the table there are 85,000 to 100,000 clones, approximately 92% of which are singletons. This sample was taken from a study of T cell changes during pregnancy in multiple sclerosis. V was clipped by 4 bases and J by 8 bases, with 14 bases between them. Germline V gives CDR1 MDHEN, CDR2 SYDVKM. CDR3 length equals 13 residues. Sample: peripheral blood, taken in the first trimester of pregnancy. The chain recombines TRBV28 with TRBJ1-2, with D maybe TRBD1 (6 bases). The receptor comes from a female donor with multiple sclerosis, enrolled in a pregnancy study. The CDR3 DNA reads as TGTGCCAGCAGTTCGGGGGGCGCGGGCGGCTACACCTTC. It yields the protein CASSSGGAGGYTF.